The rows below give T cell receptor beta chains drawn from one sample of a study of T cell repertoires in cytomegalovirus infection. These receptors' targets are unknown. TCRdb re-called the reads with MiXCR, one entry per CDR3 protein. The repertoire holds roughly 920,000 distinct CDR3 sequences, 30% to 40% seen once, with about an eighth in the top ten. The sample here was cultured CD8+ T cells from PBMCs, taken from culture after CMV antigen stimulation. Receptor source: a human donor in good health (CMV status not recorded). Some clones in this sample may be carry-over from other donors' samples. Both conserved end residues are part of each CDR3. The D gene is left open where the match is weak. Some rows have no size entry. The others give once, few or many, or a class for an expanded clone.

d_call	clone_size	v_call	j_call	cdr3_aa	cdr3_nt
-	few	TRBV20-1	TRBJ1-6	CSALGSPLHF	TGCAGTGCTTTAGGTTCACCCCTCCACTTT
TRBD2	-	TRBV9	TRBJ2-5	CASSFGLAGTKGETQYF	TGTGCCAGCAGCTTTGGACTAGCGGGGACGAAGGGGGAGACCCAGTACTTC
-	-	TRBV2	TRBJ1-6	CASSEKGNSPLHF	TGTGCCAGCAGTGAGAAGGGGAATTCACCCCTCCACTTT
-	-	TRBV6-6	TRBJ2-7	CASSYSRTACEQYF	TGTGCCAGCAGTTACTCCCGGACAGCCTGCGAGCAGTACTTC
-	-	TRBV15	TRBJ2-1	CATSRDLGVGLLQFF	TGTGCCACCAGCAGAGATCTAGGGGTAGGACTACTGCAGTTCTTC
-	few	TRBV28	TRBJ1-2	CASSWVASGNGYTF	TGTGCCAGCAGTTGGGTAGCGTCGGGTAATGGCTACACCTTC
TRBD2	once	TRBV18	TRBJ2-3	CASSRLGTTGDTQYF	TGTGCCAGCTCACGTCTCGGGACTACCGGGGATACGCAGTATTTT
-	-	TRBV27	TRBJ2-7	CASSGGRVAYEQYF	TGTGCCAGCAGTGGTGGCAGGGTAGCCTACGAGCAGTACTTC
-	once	TRBV4-3	TRBJ2-3	CASSQDLALVSSDTQYF	TGCGCCAGCAGCCAAGACTTGGCGCTTGTATCCTCAGATACGCAGTATTTT
TRBD1	many	TRBV19	TRBJ2-5	CASSDRGRETQYF	TGTGCCAGCAGCGACAGGGGTAGAGAGACCCAGTACTTC
-	-	TRBV2	TRBJ2-7	CASREDTYYEQYF	TGTGCCAGCAGGGAAGACACCTACTACGAGCAGTACTTC
TRBD1	-	TRBV11-2	TRBJ2-3	CASSFNHRGRNTDTQYF	TGTGCCAGCAGCTTTAATCACAGGGGGCGCAACACAGATACGCAGTATTTT
-	-	TRBV19	TRBJ1-1	CASSIVLGLGTEAFF	TGTGCCAGTAGTATCGTGCTCGGGCTAGGCACTGAAGCTTTCTTT
TRBD2	-	TRBV4-3	TRBJ2-3	CASSRLSGTSGDRSTDTQYF	TGCGCCAGCAGCCGACTGTCCGGGACTAGCGGGGACAGAAGCACAGATACGCAGTATTTT
TRBD1	few	TRBV2	TRBJ2-4	CARRDREHFIQYF	TGTGCCCGCCGGGACAGGGAACACTTCATTCAGTACTTC
TRBD2	-	TRBV5-1	TRBJ2-3	CASSLGEGEDTQYF	TGCGCCAGCAGCTTGGGGGAGGGAGAAGATACGCAGTATTTT
-	many	TRBV7-8	TRBJ1-2	CASSLEGGSNYYGYTF	TGTGCCAGCAGCTTAGAGGGAGGCAGTAACTACTATGGCTACACCTTC
-	few	TRBV28	TRBJ1-3	CASSPRGGASGNTIYF	TGTGCCAGCAGCCCCCGCGGGGGGGCCTCTGGAAACACCATATATTTT
TRBD2	many	TRBV7-6	TRBJ2-3	CASSHGLASTDTQYF	TGTGCCAGCAGCCACGGACTAGCTAGCACAGATACGCAGTATTTT
-	-	TRBV19	TRBJ2-5	CASSPPGKGGLETQYF	TGTGCCAGTAGCCCCCCCGGGAAGGGGGGGCTAGAGACCCAGTACTTC
TRBD1	few	TRBV27	TRBJ1-6	CASSLIVPQTGVSYNSPLHF	TGTGCCAGCAGTTTAATCGTCCCCCAAACAGGGGTCTCCTATAATTCACCCCTCCACTTT
TRBD1	-	TRBV6-5	TRBJ2-1	CASSYVGQGGNEQFF	TGTGCCAGCAGTTATGTGGGACAGGGGGGTAATGAGCAGTTCTTC
-	few	TRBV6-2/TRBV6-3	TRBJ1-4	CASTPLFRREKLFF	TGTGCCAGCACCCCACTTTTTCGCCGGGAAAAACTGTTTTTT
-	once	TRBV7-6	TRBJ1-1	CASSLGTPDAFF	TGTGCCAGCAGCTTAGGAACCCCTGACGCTTTCTTT
-	many	TRBV7-8	TRBJ2-3	CASSLGGSKTDTQYF	TGTGCCAGCAGTCTGGGAGGATCCAAAACAGATACGCAGTATTTT
TRBD1	-	TRBV10-3	TRBJ2-5	CAISDPGQVQETQYF	TGTGCCATCAGTGACCCTGGACAGGTACAAGAGACCCAGTACTTC
-	-	TRBV6-2/TRBV6-3	TRBJ1-6	CASSYGEIGSPLHF	TGTGCCAGCAGTTACGGGGAGATAGGTTCACCCCTCCACTTT
-	-	TRBV5-5	TRBJ1-5	CASSLRGAAYNQPQHF	TGTGCCAGCAGCTTACGAGGGGCAGCCTACAATCAGCCCCAGCATTTT
-	-	TRBV29-1	TRBJ1-2	CSVDVGTSNYGYTF	TGCAGCGTTGATGTCGGGACCTCTAACTATGGCTACACCTTC
-	-	TRBV12-3/TRBV12-4	TRBJ1-2	CASSFLDPRAANYGYTF	TGTGCCAGCAGTTTCTTGGACCCCCGAGCGGCTAACTATGGCTACACCTTC
TRBD2	-	TRBV27	TRBJ2-2	CASSTSGGTWTGELFF	TGTGCCAGCAGTACTAGCGGGGGTACCTGGACCGGGGAGCTGTTTTTT
-	few	TRBV27	TRBJ2-5	CASSLSGVEETQYF	TGTGCCAGCAGTTTATCTGGGGTAGAAGAGACCCAGTACTTC
-	many	TRBV4-1	TRBJ1-4	CASSQESAGLNEKLFF	TGCGCCAGCAGCCAAGAAAGCGCAGGCTTGAATGAAAAACTGTTTTTT
-	-	TRBV4-1	TRBJ1-5	CASSQEPYQPQHF	TGCGCCAGCAGCCAAGAGCCCTATCAGCCCCAGCATTTT
-	few	TRBV20-1	TRBJ2-5	CSASVWQTQYF	TGCAGTGCTAGCGTTTGGCAGACCCAGTACTTC
TRBD2	-	TRBV7-7	TRBJ2-5	CASSLTAGGSETQYF	TGTGCTAGCAGCTTAACTGCGGGGGGGTCGGAGACCCAGTACTTC
TRBD2	-	TRBV5-8	TRBJ2-4	CASGGGDLKNIQYF	TGTGCCAGCGGGGGGGGGGACCTCAAAAACATTCAGTACTTC
-	few	TRBV18	TRBJ1-4	CASSRINEVNEKLFF	TGTGCCAGCTCACGTATCAACGAGGTTAATGAAAAACTGTTTTTT
-	-	TRBV12-3/TRBV12-4	TRBJ1-2	CASSLTEFYGYTF	TGTGCCAGCAGTTTGACGGAATTTTATGGCTACACCTTC
TRBD2	many	TRBV5-6	TRBJ2-5	CASSLVASGETQYF	TGTGCCAGCAGCTTAGTGGCTAGCGGAGAGACCCAGTACTTC
-	-	TRBV11-1	TRBJ2-2	CASRSTDMNTGELFF	TGTGCCAGCAGATCTACGGACATGAACACCGGGGAGCTGTTTTTT
-	-	TRBV25-1	TRBJ1-2	CASSGRGYGYTF	TGTGCCAGCAGTGGCAGAGGCTATGGCTACACCTTC
-	-	TRBV7-9	TRBJ2-2	CASSQRANTGELFF	TGTGCCAGCAGCCAGAGGGCGAACACCGGGGAGCTGTTTTTT
-	few	TRBV5-1	TRBJ1-4	CASSLVTASGELFF	TGCGCCAGCAGCTTGGTAACGGCCTCTGGGGAACTGTTTTTT
-	-	TRBV19	TRBJ1-3	CASSPGRLKGWSSGNTIYF	TGTGCCAGTAGTCCGGGCCGATTAAAGGGATGGTCTTCTGGAAACACCATATATTTT
-	few	TRBV4-1	TRBJ1-2	CASSQDAGDNYGYTF	TGCGCCAGCAGCCAAGATGCAGGGGATAACTATGGCTACACCTTC
TRBD2	-	TRBV5-6	TRBJ2-5	CASSLWTSGETQYF	TGTGCCAGCAGCCTATGGACTAGCGGTGAGACCCAGTACTTC
-	many	TRBV6-6	TRBJ1-5	CASSYPWERNNQPQHF	TGTGCCAGCAGTTACCCTTGGGAGAGGAACAATCAGCCCCAGCATTTT
TRBD1	-	TRBV19	TRBJ2-7	CASSIAGGKWYEQYF	TGTGCCAGTAGTATAGCAGGGGGCAAGTGGTACGAGCAGTACTTC
TRBD1	-	TRBV9	TRBJ2-1	CASSVVVTGGNEQFF	TGTGCCAGCAGCGTAGTTGTGACAGGGGGCAATGAGCAGTTCTTC
TRBD1	-	TRBV5-1	TRBJ2-1	CASSLVDRGQIGPYNEQFF	TGCGCCAGCAGCTTGGTTGACAGGGGGCAGATCGGGCCCTACAATGAGCAGTTCTTC